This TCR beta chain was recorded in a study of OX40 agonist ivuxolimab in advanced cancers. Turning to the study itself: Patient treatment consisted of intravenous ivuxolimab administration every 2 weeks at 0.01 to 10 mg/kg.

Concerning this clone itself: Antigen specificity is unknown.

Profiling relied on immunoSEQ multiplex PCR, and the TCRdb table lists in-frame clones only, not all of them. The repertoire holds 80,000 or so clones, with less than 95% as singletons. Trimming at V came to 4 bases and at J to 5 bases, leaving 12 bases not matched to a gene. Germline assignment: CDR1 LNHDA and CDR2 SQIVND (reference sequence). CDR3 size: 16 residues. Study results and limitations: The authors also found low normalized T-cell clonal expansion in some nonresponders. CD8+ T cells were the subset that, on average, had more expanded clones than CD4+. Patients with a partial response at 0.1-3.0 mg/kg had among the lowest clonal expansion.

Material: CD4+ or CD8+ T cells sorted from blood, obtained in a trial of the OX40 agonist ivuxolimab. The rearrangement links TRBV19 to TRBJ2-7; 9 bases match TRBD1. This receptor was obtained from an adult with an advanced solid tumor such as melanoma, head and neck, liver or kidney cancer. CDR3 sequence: CASSTTSGTGSHEQYF. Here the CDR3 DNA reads TGTGCCAGTAGTACAACTTCCGGGACAGGGTCCCACGAGCAGTACTTC.